This T cell receptor (beta chain) was sequenced during a study of CD8+CD57+ T cells in acquired aplastic anemia. Genomic DNA constituted the template upon which TCR beta VDJ and CDR3 profiling was performed. TCRdb re-analysed the reads in MiXCR, keeping a single row per CDR3 protein. The sample has about 270,000 distinct CDR3 sequences; approximately 56% are singletons. The junction had 8 bases not matched to a gene; V was cut back by 5 bases and J by 4 bases. The CDR3 loop spans 14 amino acids. Germline CDR1 reads DFQATT; CDR2 reads SNEGSKA (reference sequence). The source material was sorted CD4+, CD8+, or CD8+CD57+ T cells (not recorded which) from PBMCs. The TCR originated in a human donor with severe aplastic anemia or a healthy control (not recorded which). The chain has TRBV20-1 and TRBJ2-3; 8 bases are a match to TRBD2. CDR3 sequence (DNA): TGCAGTGCTCCCGGGACTAGAGCAGCAGATACGCAGTATTTT. This translates into CSAPGTRAADTQYF.